The rows below give T cell receptor beta chains drawn from one sample of a study of blood T cell repertoires in COVID-19. Assay used: immunoSEQ multiplex PCR; TCRdb lists only in-frame clones, some missing. The table includes under 200,000 clones, around 83% detected once. Sequenced: peripheral blood. The receptors stem from a man aged 35 to 55 with acute or convalescent COVID-19. Both conserved end residues are part of each CDR3. The D gene is left open where the match is weak. Only part of the rows carry a size: once, few, many, or a class if the clone is expanded.

v_gene	abundance	d_gene	j_gene	len	CDR3aa	CDR3nt
TRBV5-1	NA	NA	TRBJ1-6	14	CASSFGQGNSPLHF	TGCGCCAGCAGCTTTGGGCAGGGGAATTCACCCCTCCACTTT
TRBV21-1	NA	NA	TRBJ1-3	15	CASSNRDRAGNTIYF	TGTGCCAGCAGCAACCGGGACAGAGCTGGAAACACCATATATTTT
TRBV5-5	NA	TRBD1	TRBJ1-2	14	CASSFLTGGLGYTF	TGTGCCAGCAGCTTCCTAACAGGGGGTTTGGGCTACACCTTC
TRBV5-6	NA	TRBD1	TRBJ1-5	16	CASSQRTGSNNQPQHF	TGTGCCAGCAGCCAACGGACAGGATCGAACAATCAGCCCCAGCATTTT
TRBV9	once	TRBD2	TRBJ2-3	17	CASSGSSGGLSTDTQYF	TGTGCCAGCAGCGGGAGTAGCGGGGGCCTTAGCACAGATACGCAGTATTTT
TRBV5-6	NA	NA	TRBJ1-6	16	CASSFVTGSNNSPLHF	TGTGCCAGCAGCTTTGTGACCGGGTCAAATAATTCACCCCTCCACTTT
TRBV4-1	NA	TRBD2	TRBJ2-7	15	CASSQEAGRSYEQYF	TGCGCCAGCAGCCAAGAAGCGGGGAGGTCCTACGAGCAGTACTTC
TRBV11-2	NA	TRBD1	TRBJ1-2	14	CASSLSGTGDGYTF	TGTGCCAGCAGCCTAAGCGGGACAGGAGATGGCTACACCTTC
TRBV20-1	NA	NA	TRBJ1-5	14	CSASGRGDYQPQHF	TGCAGTGCTAGTGGCCGCGGAGACTATCAGCCCCAGCATTTT
TRBV10-3	NA	NA	TRBJ1-5	14	CAISWGDSNQPQHF	TGTGCCATCTCCTGGGGCGATAGCAATCAGCCCCAGCATTTT
TRBV2	NA	NA	TRBJ1-4	14	CASSRTPFGEKLFF	TGTGCCAGCAGTAGGACACCCTTCGGTGAAAAACTGTTTTTT
TRBV6-5	NA	NA	TRBJ1-1	13	CASSYPGTPAAFF	TGTGCCAGCAGTTACCCCGGGACACCCGCGGCTTTCTTT
TRBV2	NA	TRBD2	TRBJ2-1	15	CASRGAGGSTNEQFF	TGTGCCAGCAGAGGAGCGGGGGGGTCTACCAATGAGCAGTTCTTC
TRBV7-3	NA	TRBD1	TRBJ1-2	15	CASSSGQGSTYGYTF	TGTGCCAGCAGCTCCGGACAGGGGAGTACCTATGGCTACACCTTC
TRBV6-1	NA	NA	TRBJ1-2	15	CASSEDFGEDYGYTF	TGTGCCAGCAGTGAAGACTTTGGGGAGGACTATGGCTACACCTTC
TRBV28	NA	NA	TRBJ1-2	12	CASRRGVDQSSF	TGTGCCAGCAGAAGGGGTGTGGACCAAAGTTCCTTC
TRBV30	NA	NA	TRBJ2-1	13	CAWTGPLNNEQFF	TGTGCCTGGACAGGGCCACTGAACAATGAGCAGTTCTTC
TRBV6-2/TRBV6-3	NA	NA	TRBJ2-7	15	CASSYGGRGTYEQYF	TGTGCCAGCAGTTACGGAGGCAGGGGTACCTACGAGCAGTACTTC
TRBV19	few	TRBD1	TRBJ1-2	15	CASSSSGQGTYGYTF	TGTGCCAGTAGTTCATCTGGACAGGGTACCTATGGCTACACCTTC
TRBV19	few	NA	TRBJ1-2	14	CASSTWGPNYGYTF	TGTGCCAGTAGTACGTGGGGCCCAAACTATGGCTACACCTTC
TRBV7-2	NA	NA	TRBJ2-5	13	CASSLVQGETQYF	TGTGCCAGCAGCTTAGTACAGGGAGAGACCCAGTACTTC
TRBV4-1	NA	NA	TRBJ1-4	18	CASRPSGSFGATNEKLFF	TGCGCCAGCAGGCCCTCCGGGTCATTTGGCGCAACTAATGAAAAACTGTTTTTT
TRBV7-9	NA	NA	TRBJ1-1	14	CASSRGEMNTEAFF	TGTGCCAGCAGTCGGGGGGAGATGAACACTGAAGCTTTCTTT
TRBV20-1	NA	NA	TRBJ1-2	11	CSAKTAPVPQF	TGCAGTGCCAAGACAGCCCCCGTTCCCCAATTC
TRBV25-1	NA	TRBD1	TRBJ1-2	16	CASSARDRGRDYGYTF	TGTGCCAGCAGTGCCAGGGACAGGGGACGGGACTATGGCTACACCTTC
TRBV10-3	NA	TRBD1	TRBJ2-5	15	CAISGQGQGGETQYF	TGTGCCATCAGTGGCCAGGGACAGGGAGGGGAGACCCAGTACTTC
TRBV2	once	NA	TRBJ1-3	15	CASRGSAISGNTIYF	TGTGCCAGCAGGGGTTCAGCGATCTCTGGAAACACCATATATTTT
TRBV28	NA	TRBD1	TRBJ1-2	14	CASSSDRGLGGYTF	TGTGCCAGCAGTTCCGACAGGGGGCTCGGTGGCTACACCTTC
TRBV11-1	once	TRBD2	TRBJ2-7	15	CASSLAGLASDEQYF	TGTGCCAGCAGCTTAGCGGGACTAGCGTCTGACGAGCAGTACTTC
TRBV7-9	NA	TRBD1	TRBJ1-1	15	CASSLPRTGNTEAFF	TGTGCCAGCAGCTTACCGCGGACAGGGAACACTGAAGCTTTCTTT
TRBV19	few	TRBD2	TRBJ2-1	15	CASSIGTSGGNEQFF	TGTGCCAGTAGTATAGGGACTAGCGGGGGGAATGAGCAGTTCTTC
TRBV2	NA	TRBD1	TRBJ1-1	13	CASSLQGATEAFF	TGTGCCAGCAGTCTCCAGGGGGCCACTGAAGCTTTCTTT
TRBV3-1/TRBV3-2	NA	NA	TRBJ2-1	15	CASTRLGGVNNEQFF	TGTGCCAGCACTCGCCTCGGCGGGGTTAACAATGAGCAGTTCTTC
TRBV3-1/TRBV3-2	once	TRBD2	TRBJ2-3	15	CASSFGDYRTDTQYF	TGTGCCAGCAGCTTTGGGGACTACCGTACAGATACGCAGTATTTT
TRBV5-1	NA	TRBD1	TRBJ2-7	14	CASSLRQGVVEQYF	TGCGCCAGCAGCCTAAGACAGGGGGTTGTCGAGCAGTACTTC
TRBV7-2	NA	NA	TRBJ2-5	13	CASRSANLETQYF	TGTGCCAGCAGATCCGCGAACTTAGAGACCCAGTACTTC
TRBV5-1	NA	NA	TRBJ1-2	15	CASSLSGEGGYGYTF	TGCGCCAGCAGCTTGAGCGGGGAAGGTGGCTATGGCTACACCTTC
TRBV4-2	NA	TRBD2	TRBJ2-7	15	CASSQRLAATYEQYF	TGTGCCAGCAGCCAGAGACTAGCGGCCACCTACGAGCAGTACTTC
TRBV6-5	NA	NA	TRBJ1-5	15	CASRTSQAGNQPQHF	TGTGCCAGCAGGACAAGCCAAGCGGGAAATCAGCCCCAGCATTTT
TRBV21-1	NA	NA	TRBJ2-5	13	CASEGGVQETQYF	TGTGCCAGCGAGGGGGGGGTGCAAGAGACCCAGTACTTC
TRBV19	NA	TRBD1	TRBJ2-5	14	CATRDRGRQETQYF	TGTGCCACCCGGGACAGGGGTAGACAAGAGACCCAGTACTTC
TRBV11-2	NA	NA	TRBJ1-1	13	CASSPKMNTEAFF	TGTGCCAGCAGCCCTAAAATGAACACTGAAGCTTTCTTT
TRBV3-1/TRBV3-2	NA	NA	TRBJ2-1	14	CASSPEQAYNEQFF	TGTGCCAGCAGCCCCGAACAAGCCTACAATGAGCAGTTCTTC
TRBV14	NA	TRBD1	TRBJ2-1	16	CASSARQGSSYNEQFF	TGTGCCAGCAGCGCCCGACAGGGGAGCTCCTACAATGAGCAGTTCTTC
TRBV2	NA	NA	TRBJ2-7	13	CASSEGGWGEQYF	TGTGCCAGCAGTGAGGGCGGGTGGGGCGAGCAGTACTTC
TRBV2	NA	NA	TRBJ1-6	14	CASSVGQTSIPLHF	TGTGCCAGCAGTGTTGGACAGACCTCGATCCCCCTCCACTTT
TRBV6-2/TRBV6-3	once	NA	TRBJ2-7	14	CASSYQILGDEQYF	TGTGCCAGCAGTTACCAGATTCTGGGAGACGAGCAGTACTTC
TRBV5-4	NA	TRBD1	TRBJ2-7	14	CASSLARTGYEQYF	TGTGCCAGCAGCTTGGCCAGGACAGGCTACGAGCAGTACTTC
TRBV4-3	NA	TRBD1	TRBJ1-2	17	CASSQDAPGGANYGYTF	TGCGCCAGCAGCCAAGATGCCCCAGGGGGCGCCAACTATGGCTACACCTTC
TRBV7-8	NA	NA	TRBJ1-5	14	CASSPPQGNQPQHF	TGTGCCAGCAGCCCACCTCAGGGCAATCAGCCCCAGCATTTT
TRBV15	NA	NA	TRBJ2-7	15	CATSPGGSGSYEQYF	TGTGCCACCAGTCCAGGGGGGAGCGGATCCTACGAGCAGTACTTC
TRBV19	NA	TRBD1	TRBJ1-2	15	CASSRGQGTNYGYTF	TGTGCCAGTAGTAGGGGACAGGGAACTAACTATGGCTACACCTTC
TRBV12-5	NA	TRBD1	TRBJ2-5	14	CASGLVGTVETQYF	TGTGCTAGTGGTTTGGTAGGGACAGTGGAGACCCAGTACTTC
TRBV12-3/TRBV12-4	NA	NA	TRBJ2-2	13	CASSRQAAGELFF	TGTGCCAGCAGTCGACAGGCCGCCGGGGAGCTGTTTTTT
TRBV11-1	NA	NA	TRBJ2-7	12	CASSSGVWEQYF	TGTGCCAGCAGCTCGGGAGTGTGGGAGCAGTACTTC
TRBV7-3	once	NA	TRBJ2-7	14	CASSLEGGFYEQYF	TGTGCCAGCAGCCTCGAGGGTGGCTTCTACGAGCAGTACTTC
TRBV28	few	TRBD1	TRBJ1-2	14	CASSLGQNFYGYTF	TGTGCCAGCAGCCTGGGACAGAATTTCTATGGCTACACCTTC